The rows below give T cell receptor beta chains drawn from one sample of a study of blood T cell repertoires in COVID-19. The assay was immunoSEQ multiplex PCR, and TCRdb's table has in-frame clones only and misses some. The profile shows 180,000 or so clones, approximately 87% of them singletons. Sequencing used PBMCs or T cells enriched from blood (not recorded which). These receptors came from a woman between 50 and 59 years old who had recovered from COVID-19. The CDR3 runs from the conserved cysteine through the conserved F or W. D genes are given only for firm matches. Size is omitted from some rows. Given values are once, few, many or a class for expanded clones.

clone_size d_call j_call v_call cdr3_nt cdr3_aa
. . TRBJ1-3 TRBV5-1 TGCGCCAGCAGCGCGCCCCAGATCGGAGAGGGAAACACCATATATTTT CASSAPQIGEGNTIYF
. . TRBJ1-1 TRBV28 TGTGCCAGCAGTCCGGTCGGGACATCTAGAAGGGCTTTCTTT CASSPVGTSRRAFF
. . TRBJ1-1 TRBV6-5 TGTGTTCCGGGGGGCCGGGGGAACACTGAAGCTTTCTTT CVPGGRGNTEAFF
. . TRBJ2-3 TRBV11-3 TGTGCCAGCAGCAGAAGCGGGCCCCTGGTAGATACGCAGTATTTT CASSRSGPLVDTQYF
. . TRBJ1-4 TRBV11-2 TGTGCCAGCAGCCCGGGGGGACATTCAAGGTGGGGCAGGGAAAAACTGTTTTTT CASSPGGHSRWGREKLFF
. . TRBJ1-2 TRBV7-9 TGTGCCAGCAGCCCCATCCGGACAGCTAACTATGGCTACACCTTC CASSPIRTANYGYTF
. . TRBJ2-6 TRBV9 TGTGCCAGCAGCGTGAGCGCCAGTCCCTACCTCTCTGGGGCCAACGTCCTGACTTTC CASSVSASPYLSGANVLTF
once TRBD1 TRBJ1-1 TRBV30 TGTGCCCGAAAAGGGGGCCAACCCACTGAAGCTTTCTTT CARKGGQPTEAFF
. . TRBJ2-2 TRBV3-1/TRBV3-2 TGTGCCAGCAGCCAGCGGGGGCGCGCCGGGGAGCTGTTTTTT CASSQRGRAGELFF
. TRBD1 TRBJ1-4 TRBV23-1 TGCGCCAGCAGTCAACCCGACAGGGCTAATGAAAAACTGTTTTTT CASSQPDRANEKLFF
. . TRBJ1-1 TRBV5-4 TGTGCCAGCAGCTTCTCGAACACTGAAGCTTTCTTT CASSFSNTEAFF
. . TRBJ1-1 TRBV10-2 TGCGCCAGCGGCGGGAGAGGGACTGAAGCTTTCTTT CASGGRGTEAFF
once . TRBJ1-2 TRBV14 TGTGCCAGCAGCCAGTTTGGCAGAATTAACTATGGCTACACCTTC CASSQFGRINYGYTF
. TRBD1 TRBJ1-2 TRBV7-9 TGTGCCAGCAGCTTTCCCGGACAGGGTGGCTATGGCTACACCTTC CASSFPGQGGYGYTF
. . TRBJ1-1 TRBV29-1 TGCAGCGTTGGGGTTGTAGGGGTGAACACTGAAGCTTTCTTT CSVGVVGVNTEAFF
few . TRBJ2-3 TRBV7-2 TGTGCCAGCAGCTTAGTGGTGGGAGGCAGAGATACGCAGTATTTT CASSLVVGGRDTQYF
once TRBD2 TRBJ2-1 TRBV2 TGTGCCAGCAGTGAGGGTGGACTAGCGGGCATAGGGAGCTCCTACAATGAGCAGTTCTTC CASSEGGLAGIGSSYNEQFF
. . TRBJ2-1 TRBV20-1 TGCAGTGCTAGCAGGGCCAATGAGCAGTTCTTC CSASRANEQFF
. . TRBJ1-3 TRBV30 TGTGCCTGCTGGGGGCAGGGAAACACCATATATTTT CACWGQGNTIYF
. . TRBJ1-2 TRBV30 TGTGCCTGGAGTGACGGCAGGGGAGCGATTAGATATGGCTACACCTTC CAWSDGRGAIRYGYTF
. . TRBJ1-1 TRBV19 TGTGCCAGCAGAGACAGCAACCAAAACACTGAAGCTTTCTTT CASRDSNQNTEAFF
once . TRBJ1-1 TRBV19 TGTGCCAGTAGTATAGATCGGGAGAACACTGAAGCTTTCTTT CASSIDRENTEAFF
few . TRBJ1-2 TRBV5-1 TGCGCCAGCAGCTTGGTTGGGGGCGCCTATGGCTACACCTTC CASSLVGGAYGYTF
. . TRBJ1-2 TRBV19 TGTGCCAGTAGTTCTCGGGGTGCTAACTATGGCTACACCTTC CASSSRGANYGYTF
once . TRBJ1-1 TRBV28 TGTGCCAGCACCCAGAACACTGAAGCTTTCTTT CASTQNTEAFF
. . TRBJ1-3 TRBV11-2 TGTGCCAGCAGCTTTTTCAGGGGTGTGATTGGAAACACCATATATTTT CASSFFRGVIGNTIYF
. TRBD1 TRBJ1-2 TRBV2 TGTGCCAGCAGTTCGGGACAGCGCAACTATGGCTACACCTTC CASSSGQRNYGYTF
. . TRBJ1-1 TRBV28 TGTGCCAGCAGATCGGACAGCAACACTGAAGCTTTCTTT CASRSDSNTEAFF
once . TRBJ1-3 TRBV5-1 TGCGCCAGCAGCCAGTCAGGATCGGCTGGAAACACCATATATTTT CASSQSGSAGNTIYF
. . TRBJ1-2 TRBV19 TGTGCCAGTACCCCGGACAGACTCTATGGCTACACCTTC CASTPDRLYGYTF
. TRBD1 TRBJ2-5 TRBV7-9 TGTGCCAGCAGCCACGGACAGGGGGTCAGACAAGAGACCCAGTACTTC CASSHGQGVRQETQYF
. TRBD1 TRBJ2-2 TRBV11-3 TGTGCCAGCAGCTTTCCCGGGACAGGGTCAACCGGGGAGCTGTTTTTT CASSFPGTGSTGELFF
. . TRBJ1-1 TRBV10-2 TGCGCCAGCGGGGCAGGGCACACTGAAGCTTTCTTT CASGAGHTEAFF
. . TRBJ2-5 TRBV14 TGTGCCAGCAGCCAAATCCAGGGAAAAGGGCCCCAAGAGACCCAGTACTTC CASSQIQGKGPQETQYF
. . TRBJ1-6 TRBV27 TGTGCCAGCAGGTCACAGGGAAATAGGTCACCCCTCCACTTT CASRSQGNRSPLHF
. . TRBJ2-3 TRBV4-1 TGCGCCAGCAGCCAAGAGCAGGGGCGCCGCACAGATACGCAGTATTTT CASSQEQGRRTDTQYF
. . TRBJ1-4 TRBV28 TGTGCCAGCAGTTTATTTAGCGGTGCCAATGAAAAACTGTTTTTT CASSLFSGANEKLFF
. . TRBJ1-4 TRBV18 TGTGCCAGCTCACCCTCCGGACAGTCTGCAACTAATGAAAAACTGTTTTTT CASSPSGQSATNEKLFF
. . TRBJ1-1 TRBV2 TGTGCCAGCGGGAGCAACCTGAACACTGAAGCTTTCTTT CASGSNLNTEAFF
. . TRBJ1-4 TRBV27 TGTGCCAGCAGCCCATGGGTGGGCGGGCCTTTTGAAAAACTGTTTTTT CASSPWVGGPFEKLFF